This T cell receptor beta chain was observed in a study of molecular identifiers for immune sequencing clone quantification. Sorted cell numbers of roughly 19,000 to 1,000,000, with 10%, 30% or 50% RNA, served as input for naive CD8 libraries. On this clonotype itself: The antigen is not known. One base away lies a much larger clone, so this may be a sequencing read error.

It was with previously described methods and listed TCR primers that bulk TCR libraries were made. TCRdb reprocessed the PCR reads via MiXCR and lists one record per CDR3 protein. The repertoire holds roughly 320,000 distinct CDR3 sequences, with about 21% as singletons. The CDR3 runs 17 residues. Overall study findings and caveats: Whereas clones above 20 RNA copies held under 1% of naive-cell molecules, they held over 97% of effector molecules.

This chain links TRBV12-3 or TRBV12-4 with TRBJ2-2, with 7 positions matching TRBD1. Input material: naive CD8+ T cells from blood, with Jurkat cell RNA spiked in. Sample subset: FACS-sorted CD8+CD4-CCR7+CD45RA+ naive T cells. This receptor was obtained from a human donor in good health. Some libraries in this study had Jurkat cell RNA spiked in. CDR3 DNA: TGTGCCAGCAGTTTTCGGATCGGGACAGCGAACACCGGGGAGCTGCTTTTT. This gives the protein CASSFRIGTANTGELLF.